This T cell receptor beta chain was found in a study of blood T cell repertoires in COVID-19. Background on the study: Italy, Spain and the United States were the sources of the convalescent and acute COVID-19 samples. T cells, B-cell-depleted T cells, or PBMCs supplied cDNA or gDNA.

In the original processing: Reference gene primer amplification gave nucleated cell count estimates. Assay used: immunoSEQ multiplex PCR; TCRdb lists only in-frame clones, some missing. Clonal size and the V and J genes are those of that table, whereas D and trimming came from the DNA. This repertoire shows fewer than 200,000 clones, 88% found once; its top ten account for 20% to 30%. V lost 4 bases and J lost 0, with 11 bases in between. CDR1 and CDR2 (germline): SGHRS, YFSETQ. The CDR3 contains 16 residues. Material: peripheral blood. The chain recombines TRBV5-1 with TRBJ2-6, with a weak D call TRBD1 (5 bases). This sequence originates from a man in his 60s with acute or convalescent COVID-19. CDR3 bases: TGCGCCAGCAGCGGACAACCGGACTCTGGGGCCAACGTCCTGACTTTC. Residues: CASSGQPDSGANVLTF.